This T cell receptor beta chain derives from a study of post-analysis software for immune sequencing data. Study as a whole: Relapsing-remitting, secondary progressive and progressive-relapsing forms of multiple sclerosis all featured among disease courses. Study results and caveats: The study found TRBV5-6, TRBV5-1 and TRBV20-1 among 5 or 6 TRBV segments more frequent in patients than controls. Compared with controls, patients showed significantly lower normalized Chao1 diversity.

The CDR3 loop spans 15 amino acids. Germline CDR1 is SGHDT and CDR2 is YYEEEE. V was trimmed by 4 bases and J by 0 bases, leaving 14 bases between them. Points on this clonotype: The antigen is not known.

Unique molecular identifiers were built into the TCR beta cDNA libraries. The yield from approximately 1 to 10 million T cells was around 500,000 cDNA molecules in total. One entry per CDR3 protein, called by TCRdb with MiXCR from the PCR reads. In the table there are approximately 360,000 distinct CDR3 sequences, 30% to 45% of which are singletons. This clonotype was sampled from a girl aged 10-17 years with multiple sclerosis. Sample: blood. The rearrangement joins TRBV5-6 to TRBJ2-7, with D maybe TRBD2 (6 bases). CDR3 protein: CASSKGLWSSYEQYF. CDR3 DNA: TGTGCCAGCAGCAAGGGACTTTGGAGCTCCTACGAGCAGTACTTC.